These T cell receptor beta chains were read from a single sample in a study of OX40 agonist ivuxolimab in advanced cancers. The method was immunoSEQ multiplex PCR; TCRdb's version includes in-frame clones alone and lacks a portion of them. Of fewer than 85,000 clones in the sample, roughly 78% were seen once. This sample comprised CD4+ or CD8+ T cells sorted from blood, obtained in a trial of the OX40 agonist ivuxolimab. The receptors originated from an adult with an advanced solid tumor such as melanoma, head and neck, liver or kidney cancer. Each CDR3 is given with its conserved first and last residue. A D gene is named only where the DNA matches it firmly. Only some rows state a clone size, as once, few, many or a class for expanded clones.

TRBV5-6	14	TRBJ2-2	-	-	TGTGCCACCACTCGGCAGGGTGAAACCGGGGAGCTGTTTTTT	CATTRQGETGELFF
TRBV27	16	TRBJ2-5	-	TRBD2	TGTGCCAGCAGACTCGTATCGGCGGCGGGAGGGGAGACCCAGTACTTC	CASRLVSAAGGETQYF
TRBV6-5	14	TRBJ2-7	-	-	TGTGCCAGCAGTTATTCGACAAGAACCTACGAGCAGTACTTC	CASSYSTRTYEQYF
TRBV28	15	TRBJ2-5	-	TRBD1	TGTGCCAGCAGTTCCCCGACAGGGGGCGCAGAGACCCAGTACTTC	CASSSPTGGAETQYF
TRBV5-5	13	TRBJ2-7	-	-	TGTGCCAGCAGCTTCCACCGGGACGGCGAGCAGTACTTC	CASSFHRDGEQYF
TRBV29-1	11	TRBJ1-4	-	-	TGCAGCGTGTACCAGGGAGCGGCACTGTTTTTT	CSVYQGAALFF
TRBV7-9	15	TRBJ1-5	once	TRBD1	TGTGCCAGCAGCTTCGGGGACAGGGAGGATCAGCCCCAGCATTTT	CASSFGDREDQPQHF
TRBV7-8	16	TRBJ2-5	-	TRBD1	TGTGCCAGCAGCCAACCGGGACAGGGTCTCCAAGAGACCCAGTACTTC	CASSQPGQGLQETQYF
TRBV29-1	13	TRBJ1-2	-	-	TGCAGCGCTATGACAGCGATAAACTATGGCTACACCTTC	CSAMTAINYGYTF
TRBV29-1	14	TRBJ1-3	few	-	TGCAGCGTTGCAGCGACGGCCTCTGGAAACACCATATATTTT	CSVAATASGNTIYF
TRBV2	15	TRBJ2-6	-	-	TGTGCCAGCAGTAATAGGGCAGACGGGGCCAACGTCCTGACTTTC	CASSNRADGANVLTF
TRBV4-1	17	TRBJ1-2	-	-	TGCGCCAGCAGCCAGGCTCGGGACCTGAGGTTCAACTATGGCTACACCTTC	CASSQARDLRFNYGYTF
TRBV6-1	15	TRBJ2-3	-	TRBD1	TGTGCCAGCAGTGAAAGGGGACAGGGGGCACATACGCAGTATTTT	CASSERGQGAHTQYF
TRBV9	14	TRBJ2-7	-	TRBD1	TGTGCCAGCAGCGTAGATTCGGGACAGGGCGAGCAGTACTTC	CASSVDSGQGEQYF
TRBV5-1	16	TRBJ2-5	-	-	TGCGCCAGCAGCTTGGGGGACTTTTCGTACCAAGAGACCCAGTACTTC	CASSLGDFSYQETQYF
TRBV7-2	14	TRBJ2-1	-	TRBD2	TGTGCCAGCAGCTTAAGCGGGAGGGCCTTTGAGCAGTTCTTC	CASSLSGRAFEQFF
TRBV4-2	18	TRBJ2-2	-	TRBD2	TGTGCCAGCAGCCCCTACATCCCTAGCGGGGGGAGCACCGGGGAGCTGTTTTTT	CASSPYIPSGGSTGELFF
TRBV2	12	TRBJ1-1	-	-	TGTGCCAGCAGTGAAGCGCAGGCTGAAGCTTTCTTT	CASSEAQAEAFF
TRBV7-2	15	TRBJ2-5	-	TRBD2	TGTGCCAGCAGCAAGAGGCAGGACGGGGGGGAGACCCAGTACTTC	CASSKRQDGGETQYF
TRBV28	11	TRBJ2-1	few	-	TGTGCCAGCAACAGCTACAATGAGCAGTTCTTC	CASNSYNEQFF
TRBV10-3	14	TRBJ2-3	-	-	TGTGCCATCAGTGAGGTGACATACACAGATACGCAGTATTTT	CAISEVTYTDTQYF
TRBV19	13	TRBJ1-2	-	-	TGTGCCAGTAGCTTAGGACTGAACTATGGCTACACCTTC	CASSLGLNYGYTF
TRBV6-5	12	TRBJ2-1	-	-	TGTGCCAGCAGTTCCTTAAACAATGAGCAGTTCTTC	CASSSLNNEQFF
TRBV28	16	TRBJ1-5	-	-	TGTGCCAGCAGTTTGGAGGGCACCCGTCCAGATCAGCCCCAGCATTTT	CASSLEGTRPDQPQHF